A single sample is the source of the 6 T cell receptor beta chains below, sequenced in a study of control samples from healthy donors and cancer patients. Only in-frame clones appear in the TCRdb table, and some are missing; sequencing was by immunoSEQ multiplex PCR. Here the sample spans around 230,000 clones, roughly 94% being singletons. Sequenced: blood. The source of these receptors is a man in his forties or fifties in good health.

The chain uses TRBV28 and TRBJ1-5; 7 nucleotides align to TRBD1. The CDR3 is 14 residues long. Germline V CDR1 and CDR2: MDHEN, SYDVKM. The V gene end was trimmed by 8 bases and the J gene end by 0 bases; junction bases not matched to a gene: 4. The CDR3 here is CASGQDYSNQPQHF. CDR3 DNA: TGTGCCAGCGGACAGGATTATAGCAATCAGCCCCAGCATTTT.

V is TRBV3-1 (or the pseudogene TRBV3-2) and J is TRBJ1-1, with D perhaps TRBD1 (6 bases). With 4 bases removed from V and 4 bases from J, the gap between germline ends came to 13 bases. The germline V gene encodes CDR1 LGHDT and CDR2 YNNKEL (reference sequence). This CDR3 spans 14 amino acids. This chain's CDR3 is CASSLSRGSTEAFF. The CDR3 DNA is TGTGCCAGCAGCCTATCCAGGGGAAGCACTGAAGCTTTCTTT.

The chain links TRBV24-1 to TRBJ2-1, with D uncertain. V shed 0 bases and J shed 1 base, with 9 bases lying between them. CDR3 length: 16 residues. Looked up from germline, CDR1 is KGHDR and CDR2 is SFDVKD. The chain's CDR3 is CATSDLGGSSYNEQFF. The CDR3 region has the DNA TGTGCCACCAGTGATTTGGGTGGCAGTTCCTACAATGAGCAGTTCTTC.

The V gene is TRBV5-1, the J gene TRBJ2-2, with 9 bases aligning to TRBD1. Losses at the gene ends were 4 bases for V and 2 bases for J; bases not matched to a gene: 3. Per the germline V gene, CDR1 is SGHRS and CDR2 is YFSETQ. This CDR3 has 15 amino acids. In DNA form, the CDR3 reads TGCGCCAGCAGCGGGGGACAGGGTAACACCGGGGAGCTGTTTTTT. As protein: CASSGGQGNTGELFF.

The chain links TRBV7-2 to TRBJ2-7, with D hard to call. Germline CDR1 is SGHTA and CDR2 is FQGNSA. V lost 4 bases, J lost 1 base, and 17 bases lay in between. This CDR3 spans 16 amino acids. Here the CDR3 DNA reads TGTGCCAGCAGCTATGATGGACCCCAGAGGTCCTACGAGCAGTACTTC. Its translation is CASSYDGPQRSYEQYF.

This clone was seen once. This chain connects TRBV2 to TRBJ2-5; tentative D call: TRBD2 (6 bases). Per germline, CDR1 SNHLY and CDR2 FYNNEI. CDR3 size: 13 residues. V was cut by 6 bases and J by 5 bases, with 13 bases left in between. The CDR3 DNA reads as TGTGCCAGCAGCCGCGGTCGGGAGGAGACCCAGTACTTC. Its protein product is CASSRGREETQYF.